This TCR beta chain was identified during a study of PD-L1 blockade in urothelial cancer. Study at large: Blood gave a median approximately 140,000 T cells.

Time point indicated: peripheral blood 6 weeks after treatment start. Patients were living with locally advanced or metastatic urothelial carcinoma. Study results and limitations: Better survival was predicted by below-median pretreatment blood TCR clonality.

Sequenced by immunoSEQ multiplex PCR; TCRdb stores in-frame clones only, minus some. Of about 45,000 clones listed, around 80% were seen once; the top ten hold approximately 13%. For this clone: The antigen is unknown.

The CDR3 length is 17 residues. V lost 5 bases and J 6 bases, leaving 22 bases between the germline ends. Germline V gene sequence: CDR1 SGHTA, CDR2 FQGTGA. The specimen comprised PBMCs, sampled around atezolizumab (anti-PD-L1) treatment. This rearrangement joins TRBV7-3 to TRBJ2-2; D may be TRBD1 (7 bases). The receptor was derived from a man aged 60 to 75 with urothelial cancer. CDR3 region: CASSETSRQGGPGELFF. The CDR3 nucleotides are TGTGCCAGCAGCGAAACAAGCCGACAGGGAGGCCCCGGGGAGCTGTTTTTT.